These T cell receptor beta chains were read from a single sample in a study of T cell repertoires in cytomegalovirus infection. In TCRdb, the reads were re-called with MiXCR into one record per CDR3 protein. The sample lists over 250,000 distinct CDR3 sequences, over 20% occurring once. The source material was PBMCs. The receptors originated from a human donor in good health (CMV status not recorded). Some clones in this sample may be carry-over from other donors' samples. Both conserved end residues are part of each CDR3. D genes are given only for firm matches. Rows may omit the clone size; those that give it use once, few, many or a size class.

TRBJ2-3 TRBD2 . TRBV5-6 TGTGCCAGCAGCTCCGGGACTATCGGTAGCACAGATACGCAGTATTTT CASSSGTIGSTDTQYF
TRBJ2-7 TRBD1 . TRBV11-2 TGTGCCAGCAGCCCCCAGGGGGCGAGGTTGTCCTACGAGCAGTACTTC CASSPQGARLSYEQYF
TRBJ2-5 TRBD2 few TRBV7-2 TGTGCCAGCAGCATATTAGCGGGAGGGCGAGAGACCCAGTACTTC CASSILAGGRETQYF
TRBJ1-6 . many TRBV7-9 TGTGCCAGCAGCCCGGTGAGGGAATCACCCCTCCACTTT CASSPVRESPLHF
TRBJ2-3 . . TRBV9 TGTGCCAGCAGCCCGCAGTATTTT CASSPQYF
TRBJ2-7 . once TRBV7-9 TGTGCCAGCAGCTTAGGCAGTCGAAACTACGAGCAGTACTTC CASSLGSRNYEQYF
TRBJ2-2 . . TRBV10-3 TGTGCCATCAGTGAGTCGGGTAGCAGCACCGGGGAGCTGTTTTTT CAISESGSSTGELFF
TRBJ2-1 . many TRBV28 TGTGCCAGCAGTTCAATTGACGGACGTTTACGTAATGAGCAGTTCTTC CASSSIDGRLRNEQFF
TRBJ2-7 . many TRBV7-2 TGTGCCAGCAGCTTAGCAAGAGGGGACTACGAGCAGTACTTC CASSLARGDYEQYF
TRBJ2-2 . . TRBV7-6 TGTGCCAGCAGTGTCGGTCACAACACCGGGGAGCTGTTTTTT CASSVGHNTGELFF
TRBJ2-7 . few TRBV24-1 TGTGCCACCAGTGATTATTCCGGGGAACCTTACGAGCAGTACTTC CATSDYSGEPYEQYF
TRBJ2-3 . many TRBV28 TGTGCCAGCAGTCAGGCTAACACAGATACGCAGTATTTT CASSQANTDTQYF
TRBJ2-3 . . TRBV20-1 TGCAGTGCTAGAGAGGGGGACCGGTTCACAGATACGCAGTATTTT CSAREGDRFTDTQYF
TRBJ1-3 . . TRBV7-2 TGTGCCAGCAGCCTTAGAACTGGAAACACCATATATTTT CASSLRTGNTIYF
TRBJ2-5 . . TRBV29-1 TGCAGCGTTTTGGCAGGGGAGACCCAGTACTTC CSVLAGETQYF
TRBJ1-2 . many TRBV7-2 TGTGCCAGCAGCCCACAGCCTCTCTTC CASSPQPLF
TRBJ2-7 . . TRBV27 TGTGCCAGCAGTTTATTTGGGGTAACGTCCTTATCCTACGAGCAGTACTTC CASSLFGVTSLSYEQYF
TRBJ2-7 . few TRBV5-1 TGCGCCAGCAGCCAACAGGGTTACGAGCAGTACTTC CASSQQGYEQYF
TRBJ2-3 . . TRBV11-2 TGTGCCAGCAGTATACTCGCTGGGGGGAGCACAGATACGCAGTATTTT CASSILAGGSTDTQYF
TRBJ1-6 TRBD1 once TRBV7-8 TGTGCCAGCAGCTTAGGCGGGACAGGGCCTTATTCACCCCTCCACTTT CASSLGGTGPYSPLHF
TRBJ2-5 TRBD2 many TRBV7-2 TGTGCCAGCAGCCCTCGACTAGCGGTAGAGACCCAGTACTTC CASSPRLAVETQYF
TRBJ2-7 TRBD1 few TRBV6-2/TRBV6-3 TGTGCCAGCAGTTACGGTACAGGGGGCGCGGGCGAGCAGTACTTC CASSYGTGGAGEQYF
TRBJ2-1 . many TRBV11-3 TGTGCCAGCAGCCCACGGGACCGGGACGGGGATGAGCAGTTCTTC CASSPRDRDGDEQFF
TRBJ1-1 . . TRBV20-1 TGCAGTGCTAGTGGATCTAACACTGAAGCTTTCTTT CSASGSNTEAFF
TRBJ1-6 . . TRBV20-1 TGCAGTGTTCTGGGCCAGGGCGATTCACCCCTCCACTTT CSVLGQGDSPLHF
TRBJ2-3 TRBD2 few TRBV7-2 TGTGCCAGCAGCTTACAAGCGGGGGGTAGCACAGATACGCAGTATTTT CASSLQAGGSTDTQYF
TRBJ2-7 . . TRBV27 TGTGCCAGCAGCAAAAACGGGGATCGCCTCTCCTACGAGCAGTACTTC CASSKNGDRLSYEQYF
TRBJ2-7 TRBD2 . TRBV2 TGTGCCAGCAGTAGCGGGGGGCTCATCGAGCAGTACTTC CASSSGGLIEQYF
TRBJ1-4 . . TRBV7-9 TGTGCCAGCAGCTTAATCCGGCAGCATAATGAAAAACTGTTTTTT CASSLIRQHNEKLFF
TRBJ2-5 TRBD2 once TRBV2 TGTGCCAGCCTACCCTGGGGACTACAAGAGACCCAGTACTTC CASLPWGLQETQYF
TRBJ1-4 . . TRBV19 TGTGCCAGTAGTGTCGCGGCTAATGAAAAACTGTTTTTT CASSVAANEKLFF
TRBJ1-3 . few TRBV7-2 TGTGCCAGCGCACTGGCACTAATGGGTGGAAACACCATATATTTT CASALALMGGNTIYF
TRBJ1-5 . . TRBV11-2 TGTGCCAGCAGGACGACAGCGGGCTCGGGGCCCCAGCATTTT CASRTTAGSGPQHF
TRBJ2-1 . many TRBV7-2 TGTGCCAGCAGCCCCCAATACGGGATCGGCTACAATGAGCAGTTCTTC CASSPQYGIGYNEQFF
TRBJ2-3 . . TRBV27 TGTGCCAGCAGTCCCCGGTTCTCCCACGGCACAGATACGCAGTATTTT CASSPRFSHGTDTQYF
TRBJ1-1 TRBD1 many TRBV7-9 TGTGCCAGCAGCACAGGGGGCGCGGACACTGAAGCTTTCTTT CASSTGGADTEAFF
TRBJ2-7 . . TRBV20-1 TGCAGTGCTAGAGAAGGACAAGACTACGAGCAGTACTTC CSAREGQDYEQYF
TRBJ1-2 . many TRBV28 TGTGCCAGCAAGGACCCCGTTAACTATGGCTACACCTTC CASKDPVNYGYTF
TRBJ2-2 TRBD1 . TRBV10-3 TGTGCCAGCCGAGGGCAGGGGGCCGGGGAGCTGTTTTTT CASRGQGAGELFF
TRBJ1-5 . many TRBV7-2 TGTGCCAGCAGCCCTCGTTCGTCCGAACCCCAGCATTTT CASSPRSSEPQHF
TRBJ2-6 TRBD1 . TRBV28 TGTGCCAGCAGTTGGACAGGGTACGGGGCCAACGTCCTGACTTTC CASSWTGYGANVLTF
TRBJ2-4 . . TRBV5-6 TGTGCCAGCAGCGCCAACTACGACTCCCGGTTTTACATTCAGTACTTC CASSANYDSRFYIQYF
TRBJ2-1 . many TRBV7-2 TGTGCCAGCAGCCCCGGGGTAGCGGCCTACAATGAGCAGTTCTTC CASSPGVAAYNEQFF
TRBJ2-7 . many TRBV7-2 TGTGCCAGCAGCGCCTATGGGCGGCCCGAGCGGTACTTC CASSAYGRPERYF
TRBJ1-6 . . TRBV30 TGTGCCTGGAGTGTCCTACTGGGGAGGTCACCCCTCCACTTT CAWSVLLGRSPLHF
TRBJ1-3 . . TRBV29-1 TGCAGCGTTGAGATCAGTTCTGGAAACACCATATATTTT CSVEISSGNTIYF
TRBJ2-2 . few TRBV19 TGTGCCAGTAGTATAAGTTATTCCGGAGGGAGGACCGGGGAGCTGTTTTTT CASSISYSGGRTGELFF
TRBJ2-5 . few TRBV7-9 TGTGCCAGCAGCCCTACAGGGCCAGAGACCCAGTACTTC CASSPTGPETQYF
TRBJ2-1 TRBD2 . TRBV19 TGTGCCAGTAGTATAGCTAGCGGGCTATCCTACAATGAGCAGTTCTTC CASSIASGLSYNEQFF